The rows below give T cell receptor beta chains drawn from one sample of a study of shared clonotypes between healthy human individuals. The repertoire was sequenced with immunoSEQ multiplex PCR; TCRdb's copy has only in-frame clones and lacks some. The sample consists of 950,000 to 1,200,000 clones, approximately 75% of them appearing once. Sequencing input: memory CD4+ T cells from PBMCs. These receptors were taken from a man between 18 and 29 years old in good health. Some clones in this sample may be carry-over from other donors' samples. CDR3s leave out the opening cysteine and the closing phenylalanine or tryptophan.

TRBV6-5,TRBJ1-3,ASRGYSGNTIY
TRBV19,TRBJ2-7,ASSLPLEAEQY
TRBV5-4,TRBJ2-2,ASSLGGATDTGELF
TRBV5-1,TRBJ2-7,ASSENYEQY
TRBV28,TRBJ1-2,ASSRLGDGYT
TRBV28,TRBJ2-3,ASRVAGFKDTQY
TRBV5-1,TRBJ2-3,ASSLLAGVGTDTQY
TRBV27,TRBJ1-6,ASNRLGNSPLH
TRBV11-1,TRBJ2-1,ASSLAGEGKEQF
TRBV7-9,TRBJ1-2,ASSLEQASYGYT
TRBV9,TRBJ2-3,ASSDRSATDTQY
TRBV2,TRBJ1-3,ASSEGGAYSGNTIY
TRBV29-1,TRBJ2-7,SATGTSGRTSYEQY
TRBV28,TRBJ2-7,ASSRGGGYEQY
TRBV7-3,TRBJ2-7,ASSFRGVDVSYEQY
TRBV27,TRBJ1-4,ASSFLSTGGYEKLF
TRBV6-5,TRBJ1-4,ASSDSLRLWEKLF
TRBV5-4,TRBJ2-2,ASSSMTSGSTGELF
TRBV7-2,TRBJ2-3,ASSLGLAADTQY
TRBV5-4,TRBJ2-5,ASSSLGNEETQY
TRBV5-1,TRBJ2-5,ASSPGEETQY
TRBV6-6,TRBJ1-1,ASSSERYDTEAF
TRBV18,TRBJ1-1,ASSPWTGGWTEAF
TRBV19,TRBJ1-2,ASRSTEAAANYGYT
TRBV9,TRBJ2-7,ASSVGVGVTSYEQY
TRBV2,TRBJ2-5,ASSATVHLGETQY
TRBV27,TRBJ1-1,ASSFPLINSEAF
TRBV4-2,TRBJ1-4,ASSQDGRLI
TRBV5-1,TRBJ2-3,ASSLGPSDTQY
TRBV5-4,TRBJ1-6,ASSVQGTDSPLH
TRBV11-2,TRBJ2-7,ASSTHRGRVPYEQY
TRBV20-1,TRBJ1-3,SARTGNTIY
TRBV5-1,TRBJ1-5,ASSLRGGDQPQH
TRBV6-5,TRBJ1-4,ASSHRATNEKLF
TRBV7-9,TRBJ2-7,ASSYSPGTVEQY
TRBV7-2,TRBJ1-1,ASSLYGTEAF
TRBV2,TRBJ2-6,ASSAGTSGANVLT
TRBV19,TRBJ1-5,ASDNRLGPQH
TRBV7-9,TRBJ2-2,ASSLVGAGELF
TRBV7-3,TRBJ2-5,ASSKGGQGETQY
TRBV6-5,TRBJ2-5,ASRIQGMETQY
TRBV5-1,TRBJ2-7,ASSLGPGAYEQY
TRBV5-1,TRBJ1-1,ASSLGTVMNTEAF
TRBV20-1,TRBJ2-7,SSGESYEQY
TRBV6-1,TRBJ1-1,ASSETWNGEAF